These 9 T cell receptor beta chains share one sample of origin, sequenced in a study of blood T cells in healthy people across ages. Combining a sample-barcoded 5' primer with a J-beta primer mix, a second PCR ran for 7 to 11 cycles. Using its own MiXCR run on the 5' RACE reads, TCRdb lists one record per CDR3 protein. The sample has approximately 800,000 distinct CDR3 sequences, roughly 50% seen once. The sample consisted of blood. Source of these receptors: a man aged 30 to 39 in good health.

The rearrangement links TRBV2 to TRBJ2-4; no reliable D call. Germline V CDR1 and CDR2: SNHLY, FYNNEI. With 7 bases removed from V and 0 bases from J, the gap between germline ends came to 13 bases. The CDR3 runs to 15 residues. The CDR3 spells CASKGQPLAKNIQYF. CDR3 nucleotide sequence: TGTGCCAGCAAGGGCCAACCTCTAGCCAAAAACATTCAGTACTTC.

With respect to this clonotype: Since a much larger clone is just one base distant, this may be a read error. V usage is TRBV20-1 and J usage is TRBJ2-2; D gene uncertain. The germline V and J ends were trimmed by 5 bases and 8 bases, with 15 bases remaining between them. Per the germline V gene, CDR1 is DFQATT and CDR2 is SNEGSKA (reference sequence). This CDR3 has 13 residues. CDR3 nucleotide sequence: TGCAGTGCTGTAATAACCACCCCGGGGGAGCTGTTTTTT. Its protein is CSAVITTPGELFF.

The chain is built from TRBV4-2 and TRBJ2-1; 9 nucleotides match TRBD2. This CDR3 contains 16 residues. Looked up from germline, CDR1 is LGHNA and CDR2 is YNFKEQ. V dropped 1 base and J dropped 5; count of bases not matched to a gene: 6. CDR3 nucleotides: TGTGCCAGCAGCCAAGCATTCATAGCGGGGGACAATGAGCAGTTCTTC. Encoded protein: CASSQAFIAGDNEQFF.

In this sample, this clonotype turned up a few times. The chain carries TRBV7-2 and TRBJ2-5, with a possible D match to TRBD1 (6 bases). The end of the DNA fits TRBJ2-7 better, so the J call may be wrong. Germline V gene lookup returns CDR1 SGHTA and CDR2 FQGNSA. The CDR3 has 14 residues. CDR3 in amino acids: CASSLDWGLDEQYF. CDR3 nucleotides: TGTGCCAGCAGCTTAGACTGGGGGCTCGACGAGCAGTACTTC.

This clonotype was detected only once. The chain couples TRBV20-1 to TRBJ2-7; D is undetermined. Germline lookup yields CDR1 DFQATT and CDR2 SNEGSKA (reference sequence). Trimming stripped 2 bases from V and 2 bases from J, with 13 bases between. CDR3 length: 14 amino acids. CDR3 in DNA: TGCAGTGCTAGACGACCTCTAGGGACCTACGAGCAGTACTTC. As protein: CSARRPLGTYEQYF.

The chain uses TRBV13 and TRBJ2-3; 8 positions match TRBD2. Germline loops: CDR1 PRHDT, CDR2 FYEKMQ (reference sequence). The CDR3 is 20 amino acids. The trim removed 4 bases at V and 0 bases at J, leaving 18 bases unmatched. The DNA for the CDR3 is TGTGCCAGCAGCTCCCGCTCCGGGACCTGGGCGGGAGGAAGCACAGATACGCAGTATTTT. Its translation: CASSSRSGTWAGGSTDTQYF. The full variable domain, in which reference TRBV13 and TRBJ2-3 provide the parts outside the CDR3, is AAGVIQSPRHLIKEKRETATLKCYPIPRHDTVYWYQQGPGQDPQFLISFYEKMQSDKGSIPDRFSAQQFSDYHSELNMSSLELGDSALYFCASSSRSGTWAGGSTDTQYFGPGTRLTVL.

CDR3 sequence (DNA): TGCGCCAGCAGCAGCGGGGGTTCTAGCGGTCTTCGGCCCGAGCAGTACTTC. Its protein product is CASSSGGSSGLRPEQYF. The gene calls are TRBV5-1 and TRBJ2-4, with 8 bases lining up with TRBD2. The last part of the DNA fits TRBJ2-7 better; the J call may be wrong. Germline V gene sequence: CDR1 SGHRS, CDR2 YFSETQ. The CDR3 has 17 residues.

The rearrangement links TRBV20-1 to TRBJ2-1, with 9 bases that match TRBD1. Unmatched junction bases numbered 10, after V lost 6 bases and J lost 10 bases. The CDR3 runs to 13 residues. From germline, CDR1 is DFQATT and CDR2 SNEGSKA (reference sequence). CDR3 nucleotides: TGCAGTGCCAATCACAGGGGGCTAAGAGAGCAGTTCTTC. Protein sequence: CSANHRGLREQFF.

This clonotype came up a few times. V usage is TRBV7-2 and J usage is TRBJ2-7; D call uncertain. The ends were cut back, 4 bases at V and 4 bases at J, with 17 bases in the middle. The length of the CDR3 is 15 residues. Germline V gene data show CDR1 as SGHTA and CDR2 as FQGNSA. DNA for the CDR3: TGTGCCAGCAGCTCAAGAACCGGGTCCCTGTACGAGCAGTACTTC. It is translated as CASSSRTGSLYEQYF.